This record concerns one T cell receptor beta chain sequence. Which antigen it targets is not known. No base-level quality is on record; no much larger clone is a single base apart. Patients with autoimmune disease history or receiving systemic immunosuppression were excluded from the trial. Peripheral blood for TCR sequencing was collected from all dose cohorts at baseline, on cycle 4 day 1, and on cycle 7 day 1. The samples were drawn from a first-in-human, open-label, multicenter phase I dose-escalation trial of ivuxolimab. Adults with locally advanced or metastatic head and neck squamous cell, hepatocellular, melanoma or renal cell carcinoma were enrolled in the trial. Before TCR sequencing, CD4+ and CD8+ T cells were separately sorted from peripheral blood. This sample is part of a study of OX40 agonist ivuxolimab in advanced cancers. Some background on the complete study: The costimulatory receptor OX40 (CD134) was targeted by ivuxolimab, a fully human IgG2 agonistic monoclonal antibody. Intravenous ivuxolimab was administered to patients every 2 weeks at six dose levels: 0.01, 0.1, 0.3, 1.5, 3 and 10 mg/kg. Of the roughly 52 patients in dose escalation, about 19 had hepatocellular carcinoma, some 15 had melanoma, 9 had renal cell carcinoma and 9 had head and neck cancer. In the dose-escalation cohort, 75% to 85% of patients were male, and the mean age was roughly 60 years with a range of roughly 23 to 79. Patients were allowed to have had prior anti-PD-1, anti-PD-L1 or anti-CTLA-4 therapy, and about 40% of the dose-escalation patients had been treated with checkpoint inhibitors. Partial responses occurred in three dose-escalation patients: two with cutaneous melanoma and one with hepatocellular carcinoma. Peripheral TCRbeta sequencing aimed to test whether ivuxolimab altered TCR sequence diversity and caused clonal T-cell expansion. The paper covers the monotherapy dose-escalation part of the phase I ivuxolimab trial, which included N ≈ 50 patients.

Genomic DNA was extracted from sorted cells for sequencing of the TCRbeta CDR3 region. The immunoSEQ Assay was used to sequence the TCRbeta CDR3 regions. TCRdb carries this immuneACCESS record with in-frame sequences only. Its versions omit some clonotypes, under half of them owing to an unresolved V gene in the studies checked, with the rest unexplained. The sample has about 64,000 clones on record, 84% of them singletons. Of the sample, approximately 2% is held by the ten largest clones. What the study reported, not specific to this receptor: Partial responders in the 0.1-3.0 mg/kg groups had among the lowest normalized peripheral clonal expansion, especially among CD8+ T cells. After ivuxolimab, expanded clones were on average more numerous among CD8+ T cells than among CD4+ T cells. Antigen specificity was not determined for the clonally expanded peripheral T cells. At doses of 0.1 to 3.0 mg/kg, clonal expansion of both CD4+ and CD8+ blood T cells was observed from baseline to week 6. Low levels of normalized T-cell clonal expansion were also seen in some nonresponding patients.

According to the germline V gene, CDR1 reads SNHLY and CDR2 reads FYNNEI. Deletion took 6 bases off V and 0 bases off J, with a span of 19 bases between the germline ends. There are 17 amino acids in the CDR3, from cysteine to phenylalanine inclusive. The sequence is cut down to CDR3 DNA, 51 bases in frame from base 1. The source is an adult with an advanced solid tumor such as melanoma, head and neck, liver or kidney cancer. The sequence links TRBV2 to TRBJ2-3; no D gene is confidently identified. The sample was CD4+ or CD8+ T cells sorted from blood, taken in a trial of the OX40 agonist ivuxolimab. The CDR3 amino acid sequence is: CASRAEGVGGSTDTQYF. The DNA is TGTGCCAGCAGGGCCGAAGGTGTGGGTGGTAGCACAGATACGCAGTATTTT.